This T cell receptor (beta chain) was documented in a study of spatial heterogeneity in lung cancer. As for the study in general: On average, each unique TCR and UMI combination appeared more than ten times in raw reads.

The time point is: sample taken at primary tumor resection. Samples came from 72 TRACERx patients with untreated early-stage lung cancer. Tumor, nontumor lung or frozen PBMC supplied whole RNA, sequenced without sorting. MiXCR, run by TCRdb on the 5' RACE reads, gives a single entry per CDR3 protein. The sample has 13,000 to 15,000 distinct CDR3 sequences; about 4.8% are singletons. Study observations and caveats: Tumor mutation counts were tracked by expanded intratumoral alpha and beta TCR counts.

This clonotype has just a few counts. Its antigen is as yet unknown. The receptor comes from a female donor with early-stage non-small cell lung cancer. The sequenced sample was lung tumor tissue, obtained at surgery.

CDR3 in amino acids: CASSPRQIYGYTF. Written as DNA, the CDR3 is TGTGCCAGCAGCCCACGACAGATCTATGGCTACACCTTC. The chain links TRBV28 to TRBJ1-2, with D possibly matching TRBD1 (5 bases). Trimming removed 6 bases at V and 4 bases at J, with 12 bases between. Germline values: CDR1 MDHEN, CDR2 SYDVKM. This CDR3 spans 13 amino acids.